This T cell receptor (beta chain) was sequenced for a study of cytomegalovirus exposure and HLA in healthy donors. Points from the study as a whole: Presence/absence comparisons presumed near-even sequencing depth among donors. The authors later found most CMV-associated TCR beta chains appeared HLA-restricted. Later work found that TCR association rates differed between HLA loci; DRB1 had the most and HLA-C the fewest. In a later analysis, a missense DCLRE1C variant was linked to TCR beta V- and J-gene trimming.

PCR employed 60 Vbeta and 13 Jbeta primers. Measured with immunoSEQ multiplex PCR; TCRdb has only the in-frame clones, and not every one. The sample yields 100,000 to 150,000 clones, over 70% seen once. Regarding this clone: Antigen: not known.

Trimming left V 2 bases short and J 5 bases short, with 12 bases between. Germline V gives CDR1 KGHSH, CDR2 LQKENI. CDR3 size: 15 residues. This clonotype was sampled from a female donor in good health and CMV-seronegative. Sequenced input: PBMCs. The chain carries TRBV18 and TRBJ1-4; D is ambiguous. Here the CDR3 reads CASSPIGAGNEKLFF. The DNA of the CDR3 is TGTGCCAGCTCACCAATAGGTGCCGGGAATGAAAAACTGTTTTTT.